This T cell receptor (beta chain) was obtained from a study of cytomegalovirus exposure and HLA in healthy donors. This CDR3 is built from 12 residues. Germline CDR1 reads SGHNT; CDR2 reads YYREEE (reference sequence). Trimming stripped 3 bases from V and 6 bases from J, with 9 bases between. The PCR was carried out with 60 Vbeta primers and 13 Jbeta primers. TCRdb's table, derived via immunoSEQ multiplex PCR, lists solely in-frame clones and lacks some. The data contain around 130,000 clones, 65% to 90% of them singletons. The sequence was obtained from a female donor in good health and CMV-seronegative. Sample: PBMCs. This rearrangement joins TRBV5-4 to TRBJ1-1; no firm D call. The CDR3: CASSSGRAEAFF. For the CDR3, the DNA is TGTGCCAGCAGCTCGGGGAGGGCTGAAGCTTTCTTT.